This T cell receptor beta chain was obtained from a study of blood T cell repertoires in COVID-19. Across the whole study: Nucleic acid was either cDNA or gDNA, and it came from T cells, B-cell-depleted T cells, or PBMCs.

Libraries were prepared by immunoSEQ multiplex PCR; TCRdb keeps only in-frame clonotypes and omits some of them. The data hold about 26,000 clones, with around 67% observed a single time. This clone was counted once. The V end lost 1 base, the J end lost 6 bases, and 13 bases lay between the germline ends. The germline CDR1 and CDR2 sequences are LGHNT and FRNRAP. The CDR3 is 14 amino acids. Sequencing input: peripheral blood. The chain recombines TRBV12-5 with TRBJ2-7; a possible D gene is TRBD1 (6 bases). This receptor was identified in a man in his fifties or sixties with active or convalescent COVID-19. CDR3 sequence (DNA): TGTGCTAGTGGTTTGGGAGCAGGGGTGGGCGAGCAGTACTTC. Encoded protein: CASGLGAGVGEQYF.